This entry lists 11 T cell receptor beta chains sequenced from one sample in a study of blood T cell repertoires in COVID-19. The protocol was immunoSEQ multiplex PCR, while the TCRdb copy is restricted to in-frame clones and leaves out a portion. The sample has under 30,000 clones, approximately 86% seen once; the top ten hold 15% to 20%. Sequenced material: peripheral blood. These receptors were taken from a human donor with acute or convalescent COVID-19. The donor label of this sample is uncertain.

V usage is TRBV15 and J usage is TRBJ2-3; TRBD2 aligns across 7 bases. The CDR3 contains 15 residues. The germline V gene has CDR1 LNHNV and CDR2 YYDKDF (reference sequence). V lost 2 bases to trimming and J lost 0 bases; unmatched junction nucleotides: 2. CDR3 residues: CATSRPSGSTDTQYF. The CDR3 DNA is TGTGCCACCAGCAGACCTAGCGGAAGCACAGATACGCAGTATTTT.

This clone occurred once. V usage is TRBV27 and J usage is TRBJ2-7, with D perhaps TRBD1 (5 bases). The V gene lost 1 base and the J gene lost 4 bases, with 14 bases spanning the gap. The CDR3 length is 15 residues. Looked up from germline, CDR1 is MNHEY and CDR2 is SMNVEV (reference sequence). This chain's CDR3 is CASSLLGQGAYEQYF. In DNA, the CDR3 is TGTGCCAGCAGTTTATTGGGGCAGGGTGCGTACGAGCAGTACTTC.

This rearrangement joins TRBV5-1 to TRBJ2-5, with D tentatively TRBD1 (5 bases). The CDR3 extends over 17 amino acids. Trimming shortened V by 0 bases and J by 2 bases, and 17 bases separated the two germline ends. Germline CDR1 SGHRS, CDR2 YFSETQ. CDR3 bases: TGCGCCAGCAGCTTGGTGTTACGGCAGACAGCTCAAGAGACCCAGTACTTC. Protein sequence: CASSLVLRQTAQETQYF.

This chain uses TRBV2 with TRBJ2-7, with 12 bases that match TRBD1. This CDR3 has 14 residues. With V trimmed by 6 bases and J by 1 base, 1 base remained unmatched. Germline CDR1 reads SNHLY; CDR2 reads FYNNEI. CDR3 DNA: TGTGCCAGCAGGGGACAGGGGGCTTCCTACGAGCAGTACTTC. Encoded protein: CASRGQGASYEQYF. The entire variable domain, with the rest obtained from reference TRBV2 and TRBJ2-7, is as follows: EPEVTQTPSHQVTQMGQEVILRCVPISNHLYFYWYRQILGQKVEFLVSFYNNEISEKSEIFDDQFSVERPDGSNFTLKIRSTKLEDSAMYFCASRGQGASYEQYFGPGTRLTVT.

The V gene is TRBV2, the J gene TRBJ2-2; TRBD2 might be the D (5 bases). This CDR3 is 15 amino acids long. Germline-derived CDR1 and CDR2 are SNHLY and FYNNEI. Trimming stripped 4 bases from V and 6 bases from J, with 15 bases between. CDR3 amino acids: CASSGRVRIAGELFF. In DNA form, the CDR3 reads TGTGCCAGCAGTGGGCGGGTAAGAATCGCCGGGGAGCTGTTTTTT. The whole variable domain, remainder taken from reference TRBV2 and TRBJ2-2, is EPEVTQTPSHQVTQMGQEVILRCVPISNHLYFYWYRQILGQKVEFLVSFYNNEISEKSEIFDDQFSVERPDGSNFTLKIRSTKLEDSAMYFCASSGRVRIAGELFFGEGSRLTVL.

The chain has TRBV18 and TRBJ2-7; D possibly corresponds to TRBD1 (6 bases). V lost 3 bases, J lost 3 bases, and 15 bases lay in between. The CDR3 length is 15 residues. CDR1 and CDR2 (germline): KGHSH, LQKENI. The CDR3 spells CASSPRTVPYYEQYF. The CDR3 region has the DNA TGTGCCAGCTCACCCCGGACAGTCCCCTACTACGAGCAGTACTTC.

This clone turned up a few times. The rearrangement uses TRBV28 and TRBJ1-5; 7 nucleotides align to TRBD1. The CDR3 covers 23 residues. Per the germline V gene, CDR1 is MDHEN and CDR2 is SYDVKM. With 10 bases clipped from V and 0 bases from J, the junction kept 33 bases outside the gene matches. CDR3 nucleotide sequence: TGTGCCACCTTACCCCCGAACCCGGGACAGCTCCTTCTTGTCCCCGATAGCAATCAGCCCCAGCATTTT. Encoded protein: CATLPPNPGQLLLVPDSNQPQHF.

This rearrangement joins TRBV5-1 to TRBJ2-7; tentatively, D is TRBD2 (6 bases). V lost 1 base to trimming and J lost 0 bases, with 11 bases between them. The germline V gene has CDR1 SGHRS and CDR2 YFSETQ. The CDR3 length is 15 residues. CDR3 DNA: TGCGCCAGCAGCTTGACCGGGACTGGCTCCTACGAGCAGTACTTC. It specifies CASSLTGTGSYEQYF.

The chain has TRBV6-6 and TRBJ2-7, with unresolved D. CDR3 size: 11 residues. Deletions cut 6 bases from V and 5 bases from J, with 8 bases between. Germline CDR1 is MNHNY and CDR2 is SVGAGI (reference sequence). CDR3 sequence: CASSPLDEQYF. The CDR3 DNA follows: TGTGCCAGCAGCCCCCTCGACGAGCAGTACTTC.

V and J are TRBV19 and TRBJ2-3, with 10 bases matching TRBD1. V shed 8 bases, J shed 1 base, and the junction held 0 bases outside the gene matches. Germline CDR1 LNHDA, CDR2 SQIVND (reference sequence). The CDR3 has 13 amino acids. The CDR3 is CASGTGGTDTQYF. DNA for the CDR3: TGTGCCAGTGGGACAGGGGGCACAGATACGCAGTATTTT. The full variable domain, completed using reference TRBV19 and TRBJ2-3, is DGGITQSPKYLFRKEGQNVTLSCEQNLNHDAMYWYRQDPGQGLRLIYYSQIVNDFQKGDIAEGYSVSREKKESFPLTVTSAQKNPTAFYLCASGTGGTDTQYFGPGTRLTVL.

The CDR3 DNA sequence: TGTGCCAGCAGTTCACGGACTGGGATAAAAGATACGCAGTATTTT. This codes for CASSSRTGIKDTQYF. The chain uses TRBV6-2 or TRBV6-3 and TRBJ2-3, with D maybe TRBD2 (5 bases). Trimming pared 4 bases from V and 5 bases from J, leaving 16 bases between. Germline lookup yields CDR1 MNHEY and CDR2 SVGEGT. The CDR3 runs to 15 residues.